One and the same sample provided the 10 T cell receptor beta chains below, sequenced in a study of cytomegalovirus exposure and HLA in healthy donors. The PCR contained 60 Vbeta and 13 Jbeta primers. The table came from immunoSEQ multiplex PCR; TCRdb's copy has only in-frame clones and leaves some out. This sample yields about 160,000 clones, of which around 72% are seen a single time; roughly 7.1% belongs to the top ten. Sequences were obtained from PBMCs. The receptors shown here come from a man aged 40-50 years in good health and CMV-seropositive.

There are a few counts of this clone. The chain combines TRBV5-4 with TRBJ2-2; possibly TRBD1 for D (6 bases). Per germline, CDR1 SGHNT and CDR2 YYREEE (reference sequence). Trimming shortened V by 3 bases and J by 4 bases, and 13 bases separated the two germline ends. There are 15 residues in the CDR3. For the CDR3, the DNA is TGTGCCAGCAGCTCCCTGGACAGAAGCACCGGGGAGCTGTTTTTT. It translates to CASSSLDRSTGELFF.

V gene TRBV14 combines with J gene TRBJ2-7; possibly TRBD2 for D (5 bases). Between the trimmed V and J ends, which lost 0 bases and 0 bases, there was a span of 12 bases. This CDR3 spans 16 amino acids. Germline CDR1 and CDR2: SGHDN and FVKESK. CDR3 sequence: CASSQERWESSYEQYF. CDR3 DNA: TGTGCCAGCAGCCAAGAGAGGTGGGAGAGCTCCTACGAGCAGTACTTC.

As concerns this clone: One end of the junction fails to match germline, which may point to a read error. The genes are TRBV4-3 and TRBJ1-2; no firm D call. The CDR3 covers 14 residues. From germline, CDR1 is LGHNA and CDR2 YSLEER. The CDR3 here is CASSQRRLDYGYAF. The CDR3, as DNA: TGCGCCAGCAGCCAGAGACGTCTGGACTATGGCTACGCCTTC.

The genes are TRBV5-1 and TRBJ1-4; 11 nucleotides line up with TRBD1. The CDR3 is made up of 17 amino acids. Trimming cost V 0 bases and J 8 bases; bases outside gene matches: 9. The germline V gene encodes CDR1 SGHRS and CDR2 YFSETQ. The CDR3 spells CASSLAVGDRGSEKLFF. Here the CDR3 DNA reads TGCGCCAGCAGCTTGGCCGTTGGGGACAGGGGGAGCGAAAAACTGTTTTTT.

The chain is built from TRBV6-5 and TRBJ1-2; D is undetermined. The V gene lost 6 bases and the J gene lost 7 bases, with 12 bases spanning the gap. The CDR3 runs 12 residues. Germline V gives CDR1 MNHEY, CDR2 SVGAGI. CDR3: CASSSPGSGYTF. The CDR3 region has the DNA TGTGCCAGCAGCTCCCCGGGGTCTGGCTACACCTTC.

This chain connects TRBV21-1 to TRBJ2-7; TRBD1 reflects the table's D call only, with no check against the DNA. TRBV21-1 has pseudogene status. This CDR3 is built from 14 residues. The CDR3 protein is CASSIDRGAYEQYF. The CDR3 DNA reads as TGTGCCAGCAGCATCGACAGGGGGGCCTACGAGCAGTACTTC.

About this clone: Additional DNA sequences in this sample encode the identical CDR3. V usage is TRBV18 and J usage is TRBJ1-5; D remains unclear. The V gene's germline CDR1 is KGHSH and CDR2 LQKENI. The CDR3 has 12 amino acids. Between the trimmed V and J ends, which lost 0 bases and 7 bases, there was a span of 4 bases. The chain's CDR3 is CASSPPGQPQHF. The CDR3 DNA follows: TGTGCCAGCTCACCACCGGGCCAGCCCCAGCATTTT.

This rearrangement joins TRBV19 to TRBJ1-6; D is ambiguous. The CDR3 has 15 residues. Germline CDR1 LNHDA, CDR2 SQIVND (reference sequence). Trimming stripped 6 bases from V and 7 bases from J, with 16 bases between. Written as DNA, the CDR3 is TGTGCCAGTAGCCCTGACAAGGGAGGAAATTCACCCCTCCACTTT. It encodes CASSPDKGGNSPLHF. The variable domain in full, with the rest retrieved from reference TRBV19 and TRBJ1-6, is DGGITQSPKYLFRKEGQNVTLSCEQNLNHDAMYWYRQDPGQGLRLIYYSQIVNDFQKGDIAEGYSVSREKKESFPLTVTSAQKNPTAFYLCASSPDKGGNSPLHFGNGTRLTVT.

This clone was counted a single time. This chain's CDR3 is CASSLEQTEAFF. As DNA, the CDR3 is TGTGCCAGCAGCTTGGAGCAGACAGAAGCTTTCTTT. The chain couples TRBV5-6 to TRBJ1-1; D not certain. The CDR3 is 12 residues long. Germline V lookup: CDR1 SGHDT, CDR2 YYEEEE. V was shortened by 0 bases and J by 8 bases, with 8 bases between the two germline ends.

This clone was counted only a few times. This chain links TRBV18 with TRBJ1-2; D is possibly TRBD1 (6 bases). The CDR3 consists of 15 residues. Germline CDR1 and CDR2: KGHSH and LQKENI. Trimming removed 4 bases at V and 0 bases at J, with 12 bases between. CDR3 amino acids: CASSLRDTPNYGYTF. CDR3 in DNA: TGTGCCAGCTCACTCCGGGACACCCCTAACTATGGCTACACCTTC.